The clone carrying this T cell receptor (beta chain) showed up just a few times. From the 5' RACE reads, TCRdb called clonotypes with MiXCR, one entry per CDR3 protein. The sample yields approximately 500,000 distinct CDR3 sequences, about 24% seen once. This record comes from a study of identical twins. The V gene's germline CDR1 is KGHDR and CDR2 SFDVKD. With 3 bases clipped from V and 2 bases from J, the junction kept 4 bases outside the gene matches. The CDR3 length is 15 residues. This sample was also put to use in a study of T cells expressing NK-cell markers.

Sequenced input: CD4+ T cells sorted from blood. The clonotype was recovered from a woman aged 18-29 years in good health. The rearrangement joins TRBV24-1 to TRBJ2-3, with 7 bases fitting TRBD1. The CDR3 sequence is CATSDPGQHTDTQYF. DNA of the CDR3: TGTGCCACCAGTGATCCGGGACAGCACACAGATACGCAGTATTTT.